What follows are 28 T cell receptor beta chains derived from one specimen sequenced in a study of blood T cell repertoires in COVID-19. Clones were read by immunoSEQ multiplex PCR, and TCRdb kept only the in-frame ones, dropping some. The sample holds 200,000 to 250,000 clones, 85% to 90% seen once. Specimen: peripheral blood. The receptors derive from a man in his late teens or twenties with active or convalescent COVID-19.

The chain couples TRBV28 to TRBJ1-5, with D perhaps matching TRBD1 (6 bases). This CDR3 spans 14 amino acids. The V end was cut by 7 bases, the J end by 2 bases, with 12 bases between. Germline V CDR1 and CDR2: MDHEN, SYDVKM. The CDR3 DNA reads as TGTGCCAGCACACAGGGTATGGGCAATCAGCCCCAGCATTTT. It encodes CASTQGMGNQPQHF.

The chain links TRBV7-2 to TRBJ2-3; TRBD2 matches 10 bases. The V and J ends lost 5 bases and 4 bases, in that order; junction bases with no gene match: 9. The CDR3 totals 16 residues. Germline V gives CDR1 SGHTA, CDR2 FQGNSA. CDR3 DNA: TGTGCCAGCAGCCCAGCGGGGGGGTTGGGGGCAGATACGCAGTATTTT. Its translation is CASSPAGGLGADTQYF.

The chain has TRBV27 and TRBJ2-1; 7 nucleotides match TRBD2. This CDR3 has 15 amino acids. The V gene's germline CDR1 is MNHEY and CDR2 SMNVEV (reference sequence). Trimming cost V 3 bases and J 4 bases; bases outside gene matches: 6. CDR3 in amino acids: CASSLSSGMYNEQFF. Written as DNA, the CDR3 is TGTGCCAGCAGTTTGTCGAGCGGGATGTACAATGAGCAGTTCTTC.

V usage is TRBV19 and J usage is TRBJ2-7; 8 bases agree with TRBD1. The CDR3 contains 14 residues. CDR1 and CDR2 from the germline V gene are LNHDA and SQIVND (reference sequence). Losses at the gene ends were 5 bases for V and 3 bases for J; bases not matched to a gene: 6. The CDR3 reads CASSPDRAGYEQYF. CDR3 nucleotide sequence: TGTGCCAGTAGTCCGGACAGGGCAGGCTACGAGCAGTACTTC.

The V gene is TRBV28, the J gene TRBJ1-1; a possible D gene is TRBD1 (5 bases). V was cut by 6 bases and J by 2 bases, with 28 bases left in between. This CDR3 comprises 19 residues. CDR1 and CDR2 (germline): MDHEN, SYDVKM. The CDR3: CASSPSHDRLDTFNTEAFF. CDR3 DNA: TGTGCCAGCAGCCCAAGTCACGACAGACTCGATACATTCAACACTGAAGCTTTCTTT.

The CDR3 DNA reads TGTGCCAGCAGCCTCACCCTCCGTCAGGGACAGGTTAGCAATCAGCCCCAGCATTTT. This translates into CASSLTLRQGQVSNQPQHF. The rearrangement joins TRBV6-2 or TRBV6-3 to TRBJ1-5, with 8 nucleotides matching TRBD1. The CDR3 has 19 amino acids. Germline V gene lookup returns CDR1 MNHEY and CDR2 SVGEGT. V dropped 6 bases and J dropped 0; count of bases not matched to a gene: 16.

The CDR3 sequence: CAYGSQGFYGYTF. The CDR3 DNA reads TGTGCCTACGGATCGCAGGGATTCTATGGCTACACCTTC. The chain combines TRBV28 with TRBJ1-2, with D tentatively TRBD1 (5 bases). CDR1 and CDR2 (germline): MDHEN, SYDVKM. V was pared by 11 bases and J by 4 bases, with 17 bases between. This CDR3 is built from 13 residues.

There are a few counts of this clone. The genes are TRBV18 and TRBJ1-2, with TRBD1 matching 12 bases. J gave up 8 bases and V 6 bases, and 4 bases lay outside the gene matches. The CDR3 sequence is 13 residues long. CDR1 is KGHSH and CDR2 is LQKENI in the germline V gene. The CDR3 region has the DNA TGTGCCAGCTCCGGGACAGGGGGCCGGGGCTACACCTTC. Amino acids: CASSGTGGRGYTF.

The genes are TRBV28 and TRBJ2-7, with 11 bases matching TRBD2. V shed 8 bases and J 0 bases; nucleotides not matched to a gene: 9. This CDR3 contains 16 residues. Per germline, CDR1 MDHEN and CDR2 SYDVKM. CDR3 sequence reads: CASVLTGTSGSYEQYF. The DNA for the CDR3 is TGTGCCAGCGTACTTACCGGGACTAGCGGCTCCTACGAGCAGTACTTC.

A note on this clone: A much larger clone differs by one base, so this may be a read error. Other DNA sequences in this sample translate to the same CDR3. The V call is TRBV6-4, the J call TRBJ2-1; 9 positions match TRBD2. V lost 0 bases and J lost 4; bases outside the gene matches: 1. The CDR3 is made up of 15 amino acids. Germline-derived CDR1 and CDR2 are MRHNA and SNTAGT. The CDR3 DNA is TGTGCCAGCAGTGACTCTAGCGGGAGTTACAATGAGCAGTTCTTC. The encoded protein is CASSDSSGSYNEQFF.

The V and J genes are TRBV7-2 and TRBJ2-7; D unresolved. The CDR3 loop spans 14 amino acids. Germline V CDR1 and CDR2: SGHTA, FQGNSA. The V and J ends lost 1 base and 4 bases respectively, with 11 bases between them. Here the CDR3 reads CASSLGPQVYEQYF. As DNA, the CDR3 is TGTGCCAGCAGCTTAGGGCCACAAGTGTACGAGCAGTACTTC.

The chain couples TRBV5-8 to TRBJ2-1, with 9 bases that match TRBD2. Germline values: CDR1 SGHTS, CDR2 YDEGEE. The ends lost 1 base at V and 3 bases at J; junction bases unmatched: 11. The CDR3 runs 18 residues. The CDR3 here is CASSLPRRLADDYNEQFF. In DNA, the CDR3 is TGTGCCAGCAGCTTGCCCCGCCGACTAGCGGACGACTACAATGAGCAGTTCTTC. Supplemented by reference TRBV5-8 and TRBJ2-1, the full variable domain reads EAGVTQSPTHLIKTRGQQATLRCSPISGHTSVYWYQQALGLGLQFLLWYDEGEERNRGNFPPRFSGRQFPNYSSELNVNALELEDSALYLCASSLPRRLADDYNEQFFGPGTRLTVL.

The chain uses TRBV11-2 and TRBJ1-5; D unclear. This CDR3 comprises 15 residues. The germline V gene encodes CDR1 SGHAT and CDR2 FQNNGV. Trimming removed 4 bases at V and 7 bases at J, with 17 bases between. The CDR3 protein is CASSSPIWGAQPQHF. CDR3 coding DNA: TGTGCCAGCAGCTCCCCTATTTGGGGAGCCCAGCCCCAGCATTTT.

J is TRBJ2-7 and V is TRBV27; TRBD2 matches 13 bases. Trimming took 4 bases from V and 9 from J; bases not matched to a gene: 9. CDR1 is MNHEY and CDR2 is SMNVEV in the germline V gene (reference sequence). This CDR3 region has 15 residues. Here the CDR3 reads CASSSRLAGGQVQYF. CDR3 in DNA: TGTGCCAGCAGTTCCAGACTAGCGGGAGGTCAAGTGCAGTACTTC.

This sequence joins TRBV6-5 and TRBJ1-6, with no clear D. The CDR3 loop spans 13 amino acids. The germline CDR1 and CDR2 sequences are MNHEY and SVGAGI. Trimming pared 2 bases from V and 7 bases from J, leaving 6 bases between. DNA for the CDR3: TGTGCCAGCAGTTACACTCGGAATTCACCCCTCCACTTT. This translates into CASSYTRNSPLHF.

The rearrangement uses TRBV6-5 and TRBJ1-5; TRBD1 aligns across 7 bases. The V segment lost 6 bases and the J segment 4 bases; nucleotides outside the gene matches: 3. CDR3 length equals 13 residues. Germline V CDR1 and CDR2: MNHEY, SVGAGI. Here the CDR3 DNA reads TGTGCCAGCAGGGTACAGGGGAATCAGCCCCAGCATTTT. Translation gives CASRVQGNQPQHF.

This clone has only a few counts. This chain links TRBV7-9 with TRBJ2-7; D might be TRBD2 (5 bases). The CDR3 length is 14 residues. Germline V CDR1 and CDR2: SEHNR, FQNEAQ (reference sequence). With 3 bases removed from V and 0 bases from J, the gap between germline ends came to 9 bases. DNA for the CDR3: TGTGCCAGCAGCTTTTCGGGGAGCTCCTACGAGCAGTACTTC. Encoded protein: CASSFSGSSYEQYF.

This CDR3 is CATTPAGRGYEQYF. The DNA for the CDR3 is TGTGCCACCACCCCGGCAGGGAGGGGCTACGAGCAGTACTTC. The chain uses TRBV19 and TRBJ2-7, with 7 nucleotides matching TRBD2. CDR1 LNHDA and CDR2 SQIVND come from the germline V gene (reference sequence). The CDR3 runs to 14 residues. V trimming: 10 bases; J trimming: 3 bases; junction bases outside the gene matches: 12.

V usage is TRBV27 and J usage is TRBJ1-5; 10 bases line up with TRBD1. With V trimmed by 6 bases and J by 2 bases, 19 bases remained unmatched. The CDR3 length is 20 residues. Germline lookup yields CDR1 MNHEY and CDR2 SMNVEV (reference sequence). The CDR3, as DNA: TGTGCCAGCAGCCCCGATCGGGGACAGGGGAACAGGATGGGCAATCAGCCCCAGCATTTT. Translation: CASSPDRGQGNRMGNQPQHF.

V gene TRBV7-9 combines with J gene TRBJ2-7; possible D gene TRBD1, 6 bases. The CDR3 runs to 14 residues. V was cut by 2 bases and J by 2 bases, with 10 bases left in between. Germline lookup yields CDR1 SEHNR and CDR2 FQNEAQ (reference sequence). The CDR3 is CASSLTGLPYEQYF. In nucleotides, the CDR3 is TGTGCCAGCAGCTTAACAGGGCTCCCCTACGAGCAGTACTTC. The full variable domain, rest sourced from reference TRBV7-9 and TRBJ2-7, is DTGVSQNPRHKITKRGQNVTFRCDPISEHNRLYWYRQTLGQGPEFLTYFQNEAQLEKSRLLSDRFSAERPKGSFSTLEIQRTEQGDSAMYLCASSLTGLPYEQYFGPGTRLTVT.

CDR3: CASSFLLSGTPYDEQFF. The CDR3 DNA reads as TGTGCCAGCAGTTTCTTACTGAGCGGGACGCCCTATGATGAGCAGTTCTTC. The V call is TRBV27, the J call TRBJ2-1; 7 bases map to TRBD2. V lost 3 bases to trimming and J lost 8 bases; unmatched junction nucleotides: 16. The CDR3 spans 17 residues. In germline, CDR1 is MNHEY, CDR2 SMNVEV (reference sequence).

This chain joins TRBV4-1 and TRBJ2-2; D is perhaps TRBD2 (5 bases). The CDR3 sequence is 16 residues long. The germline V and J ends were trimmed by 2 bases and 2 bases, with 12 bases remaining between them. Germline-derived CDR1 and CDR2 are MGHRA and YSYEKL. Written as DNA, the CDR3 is TGCGCCAGCAGCCAATATCCAGGACTTAACACCGGGGAGCTGTTTTTT. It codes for CASSQYPGLNTGELFF.

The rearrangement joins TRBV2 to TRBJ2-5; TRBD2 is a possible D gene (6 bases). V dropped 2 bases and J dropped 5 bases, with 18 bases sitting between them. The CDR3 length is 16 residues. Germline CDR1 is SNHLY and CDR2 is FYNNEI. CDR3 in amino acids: CASSERWEAPPETQYF. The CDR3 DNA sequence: TGTGCCAGCAGTGAAAGGTGGGAGGCCCCCCCGGAGACCCAGTACTTC.

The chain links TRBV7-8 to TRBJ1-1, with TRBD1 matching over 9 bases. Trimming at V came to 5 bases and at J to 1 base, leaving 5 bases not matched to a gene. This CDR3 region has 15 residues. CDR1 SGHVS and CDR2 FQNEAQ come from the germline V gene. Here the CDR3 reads CASSPRTGANTEAFF. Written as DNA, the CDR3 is TGTGCCAGCAGCCCCCGGACAGGGGCGAACACTGAAGCTTTCTTT.

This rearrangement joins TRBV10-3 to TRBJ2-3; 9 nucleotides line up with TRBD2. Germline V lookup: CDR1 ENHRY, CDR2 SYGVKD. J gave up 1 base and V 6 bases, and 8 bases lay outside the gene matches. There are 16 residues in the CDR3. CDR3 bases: TGTGCCATCAGCGAACTAGCGGGCGCCCGCACAGATACGCAGTATTTT. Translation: CAISELAGARTDTQYF.

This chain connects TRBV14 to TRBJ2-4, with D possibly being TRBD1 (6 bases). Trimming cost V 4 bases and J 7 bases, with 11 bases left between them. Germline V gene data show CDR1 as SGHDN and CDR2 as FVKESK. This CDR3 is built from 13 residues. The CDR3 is CASSRPGVNIQYF. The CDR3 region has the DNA TGTGCCAGCAGCCGGCCAGGGGTGAACATTCAGTACTTC.

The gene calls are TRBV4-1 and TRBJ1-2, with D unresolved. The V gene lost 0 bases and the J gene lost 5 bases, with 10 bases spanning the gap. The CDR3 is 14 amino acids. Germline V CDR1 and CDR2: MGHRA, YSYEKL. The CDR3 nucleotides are TGCGCCAGCAGCCAAGACAGGAATAAGTATGGCTACACCTTC. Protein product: CASSQDRNKYGYTF.

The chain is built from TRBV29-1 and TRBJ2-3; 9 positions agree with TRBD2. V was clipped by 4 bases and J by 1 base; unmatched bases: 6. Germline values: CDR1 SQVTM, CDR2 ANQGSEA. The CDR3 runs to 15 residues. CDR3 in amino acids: CSVVSSGSGTDTQYF. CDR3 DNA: TGCAGCGTTGTGAGTAGCGGGAGTGGCACAGATACGCAGTATTTT.